Shown below are 26 T cell receptor beta chains from a single sample sequenced in a study of early T cells in non-severe SARS-CoV-2 infection. MiXCR, run by TCRdb on the 5' RACE reads, gives a single entry per CDR3 protein. The data contain around 25,000 distinct CDR3 sequences, roughly 4.5% of them singletons. Sequenced material: whole blood. The receptor set was obtained from an adult who was a healthcare worker with PCR-confirmed SARS-CoV-2 infection or an uninfected control (not recorded which).

The CDR3 reads CASSHSTSYNEQFF. For the CDR3, the DNA is TGTGCCAGCAGCCATTCAACTAGTTACAATGAGCAGTTCTTC. V gene TRBV4-2 combines with J gene TRBJ2-1; possibly TRBD2 for D (5 bases). This CDR3 has 14 amino acids. Germline V gives CDR1 LGHNA, CDR2 YNFKEQ. Between the trimmed V and J ends, which lost 3 bases and 4 bases, there was a span of 10 bases.

This clonotype was observed a handful of times. The V and J genes are TRBV27 and TRBJ2-7, with 8 bases matching TRBD1. The trim removed 8 bases at V and 7 bases at J, leaving 13 bases unmatched. Germline V CDR1 and CDR2: MNHEY, SMNVEV (reference sequence). There are 14 residues in the CDR3. CDR3 in amino acids: CASGPGTGTFEQYF. DNA for the CDR3: TGTGCCAGCGGGCCCGGGACAGGAACGTTTGAGCAGTACTTC.

This clonotype was picked up many times. This rearrangement joins TRBV27 to TRBJ2-3; 13 nucleotides align to TRBD2. The CDR3 is 16 residues long. V lost 1 base, J lost 3 bases, and 1 base stayed unmatched. Germline-derived CDR1 and CDR2 are MNHEY and SMNVEV (reference sequence). In DNA, the CDR3 is TGTGCCAGCAGTTTATTGACTAGCGGGAGGACAGATACGCAGTATTTT. Protein sequence: CASSLLTSGRTDTQYF.

This clonotype was seen repeatedly, ten times or more. The chain carries TRBV7-3 and TRBJ2-1; tentative D call: TRBD2 (5 bases). The V gene lost 5 bases and the J gene lost 10 bases, with 21 bases spanning the gap. Germline CDR1 and CDR2: SGHTA and FQGTGA. This CDR3 has 15 residues. The CDR3 coding sequence is TGTGCCAGCAGCGCATCAAGGGCGGGCGATGGGGAGCAGTTCTTC. This gives the protein CASSASRAGDGEQFF.

In this sample, this clonotype turned up many times. J is TRBJ2-1 and V is TRBV12-3 or TRBV12-4, with 9 bases aligning to TRBD1. V lost 6 bases to trimming and J lost 9 bases; unmatched junction nucleotides: 12. CDR3 size: 15 residues. The CDR3, as DNA: TGTGCCAGCAGCCGGGGCGGGACAGGGTCCGCTGAGCAGTTCTTC. Translating gives CASSRGGTGSAEQFF.

This chain links TRBV10-1 with TRBJ2-5, with D possibly TRBD1 on 5 matching bases. Germline-derived CDR1 and CDR2 are WNHNN and SYGVQD (reference sequence). With 3 bases removed from V and 3 bases from J, the gap between germline ends came to 5 bases. The CDR3 length is 12 residues. The CDR3 here is CASSEGEETQYF. DNA for the CDR3: TGCGCCAGCAGTGAAGGGGAAGAGACCCAGTACTTC.

This clonotype was detected ten times or more. Here the CDR3 reads CASSRLSGFSPLHF. As DNA, the CDR3 is TGTGCCAGCAGTCGACTTTCCGGTTTTTCACCCCTCCACTTT. The chain combines TRBV6-5 with TRBJ1-6; D call uncertain. Trimming took 5 bases from V and 9 from J, leaving 14 bases between them. The CDR3 has 14 residues. Looked up from germline, CDR1 is MNHEY and CDR2 is SVGAGI.

This clonotype was found many times. This rearrangement joins TRBV4-1 to TRBJ2-7; TRBD1 matches 9 bases. Germline V lookup: CDR1 MGHRA, CDR2 YSYEKL. V gave up 3 bases and J gave up 2 bases; unmatched junction bases: 8. This CDR3 comprises 16 residues. The CDR3 loop is CASSQAGTGLTYEQYF. The CDR3 DNA follows: TGCGCCAGCAGCCAGGCCGGGACAGGGCTTACCTACGAGCAGTACTTC.

This clonotype was picked up a small number of times. The chain joins TRBV11-3 to TRBJ2-1; 15 bases fit TRBD2. With V trimmed by 4 bases and J by 8 bases, 9 bases remained unmatched. Looked up from germline, CDR1 is SGHNT and CDR2 is YENEEA. CDR3 length: 17 residues. CDR3 residues: CASSSRTSGRAMDEQFF. In DNA, the CDR3 is TGTGCCAGCAGCTCTAGGACTAGCGGGAGGGCCATGGATGAGCAGTTCTTC.

This clonotype was counted at least ten times. The CDR3: CASSSGPQNGYTF. The CDR3 nucleotides are TGTGCCAGCAGTTCGGGACCCCAAAATGGCTACACCTTC. This chain uses TRBV6-1 with TRBJ1-2; tentatively, D is TRBD1 (5 bases). The CDR3 totals 13 residues. Germline V gene data show CDR1 as MNHNS and CDR2 as SASEGT. Between the trimmed V and J ends, which lost 5 bases and 6 bases, there was a span of 13 bases.

This chain links TRBV4-3 with TRBJ1-1; D may be TRBD1 (6 bases). Germline CDR1 reads LGHNA; CDR2 reads YSLEER. This CDR3 is 16 amino acids long. The germline V and J ends were trimmed by 0 bases and 3 bases, with 14 bases remaining between them. The DNA for the CDR3 is TGCGCCAGCAGCCAAGATAGGGGGGGGTACGACACTGAAGCTTTCTTT. Protein: CASSQDRGGYDTEAFF.

This clonotype was counted many times. J is TRBJ2-2 and V is TRBV10-3, with TRBD2 as a possible D gene (6 bases). CDR1 is ENHRY, CDR2 SYGVKD, per germline. The CDR3 consists of 16 residues. V shed 6 bases and J shed 3 bases, with 17 bases lying between them. The CDR3 sequence: CAIRDPGLSYTGELFF. DNA for the CDR3: TGTGCCATCAGAGACCCGGGACTCTCGTACACCGGGGAGCTGTTTTTT.

This clonotype was seen many times. The rearrangement uses TRBV7-2 and TRBJ2-1, with 8 bases aligning to TRBD2. The CDR3 has 16 amino acids. V lost 5 bases, J lost 3 bases, and 9 bases stayed unmatched. Germline CDR1 SGHTA, CDR2 FQGNSA. The CDR3 is CASSQKRELYYNEQFF. In DNA form, the CDR3 reads TGTGCCAGCAGCCAAAAGCGGGAGTTGTACTACAATGAGCAGTTCTTC.

There are many counts of this clonotype. This chain uses TRBV7-6 with TRBJ1-2, with 8 nucleotides matching TRBD1. Trimming at V came to 1 base and at J to 6 bases, leaving 1 base not matched to a gene. CDR1 is SGHVS, CDR2 FNYEAQ, per germline. The CDR3 contains 13 residues. CDR3 loop: CASSLVQGDGYTF. For the CDR3, the DNA is TGTGCCAGCAGCTTAGTACAGGGGGATGGCTACACCTTC.

This clonotype was seen ten or more times. This chain uses TRBV5-6 with TRBJ1-5; D ambiguous. CDR1 is SGHDT, CDR2 YYEEEE, per germline. The V end was cut by 7 bases, the J end by 3 bases, with 8 bases between. The CDR3 has 12 residues. CDR3 protein: CASEAVNQPQHF. The CDR3 region has the DNA TGTGCCAGCGAAGCTGTCAATCAGCCCCAGCATTTT.

This clonotype was counted many times. Written as DNA, the CDR3 is TGTGCCAGTAAAAAAGGGGGGGGCAATGAGCAGTTCTTC. It encodes CASKKGGGNEQFF. V usage is TRBV19 and J usage is TRBJ2-1; tentative D call: TRBD2 (7 bases). This CDR3 is 13 amino acids long. Trimming removed 7 bases at V and 6 bases at J, with 13 bases between. The germline gives CDR1 LNHDA, CDR2 SQIVND (reference sequence).

This clonotype has at least ten counts. The chain employs TRBV20-1 and TRBJ2-2, with TRBD2 as a possible D gene (5 bases). The germline V gene has CDR1 DFQATT and CDR2 SNEGSKA (reference sequence). CDR3 length: 12 residues. V was trimmed by 2 bases and J by 6 bases, leaving 7 bases between them. The CDR3 reads CSARFGAGELFF. Here the CDR3 DNA reads TGCAGTGCTAGATTCGGGGCCGGGGAGCTGTTTTTT.

This clonotype was counted at least ten times. This chain connects TRBV20-1 to TRBJ2-7, with D possibly TRBD1 on 5 matching bases. Trimming removed 5 bases from V and 2 bases from J, with 19 bases in between. The V gene's germline CDR1 is DFQATT and CDR2 SNEGSKA (reference sequence). The length of the CDR3 is 15 residues. The CDR3 DNA reads as TGCAGTGCTCAAAACGCCGGACACCGAACCTACGAGCAGTACTTC. Amino acid sequence: CSAQNAGHRTYEQYF.

This clonotype was seen ten or more times. The chain combines TRBV20-1 with TRBJ2-7; 12 bases map to TRBD2. This CDR3 comprises 19 residues. Looked up from germline, CDR1 is DFQATT and CDR2 is SNEGSKA (reference sequence). Germline trimming cut 0 bases from V and 3 bases from J; bases unmatched to any gene: 15. CDR3 amino acids: CSARDRGTGRLAGVYEQYF. CDR3 nucleotides: TGCAGTGCTAGAGATCGGGGCACAGGAAGACTAGCGGGAGTCTACGAGCAGTACTTC.

This clonotype was recorded at least ten times. The chain uses TRBV20-1 and TRBJ2-1, with TRBD2 identical over 9 bases. The CDR3 spans 17 residues. The trim removed 3 bases at V and 1 base at J, leaving 10 bases unmatched. CDR1 and CDR2 from the germline V gene are DFQATT and SNEGSKA (reference sequence). The DNA for the CDR3 is TGCAGTGCTAGTGGCAGTAGCGGGAGCGGTTCCTACAATGAGCAGTTCTTC. Its protein product is CSASGSSGSGSYNEQFF.

This clonotype was seen only a few times. The chain recombines TRBV6-4 with TRBJ2-7; 9 bases are shared with TRBD1. Per the germline V gene, CDR1 is MRHNA and CDR2 is SNTAGT. J lost 6 bases, V lost 3 bases, and 3 bases had no gene match. The CDR3 consists of 13 residues. The CDR3 DNA reads TGTGCCAGCAGTGAGGGGACAGGGCGCGAGCAGTACTTC. It specifies CASSEGTGREQYF.

The V call is TRBV27, the J call TRBJ2-7; 7 positions match TRBD1. Germline V lookup: CDR1 MNHEY, CDR2 SMNVEV (reference sequence). The CDR3 spans 16 residues. Germline trimming cut 4 bases from V and 0 bases from J; bases unmatched to any gene: 9. CDR3: CASSSHPTGSSYEQYF. The CDR3 nucleotides are TGTGCCAGCAGTTCCCACCCGACAGGGAGCTCCTACGAGCAGTACTTC.

The sample holds many counts of this clonotype. The gene calls are TRBV29-1 and TRBJ2-7; the D gene is possibly TRBD1 (6 bases). V was pared by 6 bases and J by 2 bases, with 8 bases between. The length of the CDR3 is 11 residues. Germline V gives CDR1 SQVTM, CDR2 ANQGSEA. As DNA, the CDR3 is TGCAGCGTATACAGGGCCTACGAGCAGTACTTC. It specifies CSVYRAYEQYF.

Many counts were recorded for this clonotype. The genes are TRBV28 and TRBJ1-1; perhaps TRBD1 as D (5 bases). Germline V lookup: CDR1 MDHEN, CDR2 SYDVKM. V lost 3 bases to trimming and J lost 1 base, with 12 bases between them. CDR3 length: 15 amino acids. DNA of the CDR3: TGTGCCAGCAGTTTGAGGGGCGTGCCGAACACTGAAGCTTTCTTT. This sequence encodes CASSLRGVPNTEAFF.

This clonotype was detected many times. This chain joins TRBV5-4 and TRBJ1-1; D gene ambiguous. The CDR3 loop spans 13 amino acids. V lost 0 bases and J 1 base, leaving 4 bases between the germline ends. CDR1 is SGHNT, CDR2 YYREEE, per germline (reference sequence). CDR3 in DNA: TGTGCCAGCAGCTTGGATGCGAACACTGAAGCTTTCTTT. Translating it yields CASSLDANTEAFF.

This clonotype occurred many times. This chain links TRBV20-1 with TRBJ2-1; 8 bases line up with TRBD2. The germline V gene encodes CDR1 DFQATT and CDR2 SNEGSKA (reference sequence). V trimming: 6 bases; J trimming: 7 bases; junction bases outside the gene matches: 20. This CDR3 has 17 residues. CDR3 in DNA: TGCAGTGCGATGACTTTTAATATAGCGGGGTTGAGGAATGAGCAGTTCTTC. Its translation is CSAMTFNIAGLRNEQFF.